Sequencing of this T cell receptor beta chain was carried out in a study of T cells in tuberculosis. Study in general: Blood was taken before or within 7 days of anti-tuberculosis therapy.

V shed 1 base, J shed 3 bases, and the junction held 6 bases outside the gene matches. Germline V CDR1 and CDR2: SGHDN, FVKESK. The CDR3 length is 15 residues. Assay: immunoSEQ multiplex PCR; the TCRdb copy retains only in-frame clones and omits some. This repertoire shows more than 20,000 clones, roughly 88% found once; its top ten account for under 15%. Time point given: new active TB diagnosis, blood taken before or within 7 days of starting treatment. The material sequenced was PBMCs, taken at tuberculosis diagnosis. The clonotype originates from an adult with tuberculosis. The J gene is TRBJ2-7, the V gene TRBV14; 7 bases map to TRBD2. The CDR3 spells CASSQGAGLNYEQYF. The CDR3 bases are TGTGCCAGCAGCCAAGGAGCGGGGCTAAACTACGAGCAGTACTTC.